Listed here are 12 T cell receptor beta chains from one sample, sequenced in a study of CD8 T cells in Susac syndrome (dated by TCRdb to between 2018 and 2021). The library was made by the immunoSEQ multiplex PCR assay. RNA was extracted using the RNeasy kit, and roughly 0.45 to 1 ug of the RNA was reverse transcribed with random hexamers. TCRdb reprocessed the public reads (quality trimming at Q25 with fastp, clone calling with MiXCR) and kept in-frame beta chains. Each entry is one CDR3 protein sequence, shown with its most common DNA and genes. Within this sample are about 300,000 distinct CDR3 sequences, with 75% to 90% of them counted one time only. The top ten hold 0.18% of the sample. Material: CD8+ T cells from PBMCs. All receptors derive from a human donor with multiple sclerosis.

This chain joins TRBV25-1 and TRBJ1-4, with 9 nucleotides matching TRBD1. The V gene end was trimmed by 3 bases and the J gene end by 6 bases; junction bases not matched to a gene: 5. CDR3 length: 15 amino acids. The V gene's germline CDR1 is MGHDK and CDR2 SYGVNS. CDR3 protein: CASSDGWTGDEKLFF. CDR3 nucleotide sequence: TGTGCCAGCAGTGACGGCTGGACAGGGGATGAAAAACTGTTTTTT.

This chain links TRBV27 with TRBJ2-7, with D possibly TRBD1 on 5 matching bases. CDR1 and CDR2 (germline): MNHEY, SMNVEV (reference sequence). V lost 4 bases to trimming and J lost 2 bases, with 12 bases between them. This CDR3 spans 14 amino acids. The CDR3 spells CASSWGSVTYEQYF. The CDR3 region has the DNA TGTGCCAGCAGTTGGGGCAGCGTAACCTACGAGCAGTACTTC.

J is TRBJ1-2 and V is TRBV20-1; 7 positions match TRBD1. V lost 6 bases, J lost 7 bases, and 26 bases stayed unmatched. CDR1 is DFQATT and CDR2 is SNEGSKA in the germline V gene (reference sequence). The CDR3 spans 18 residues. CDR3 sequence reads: CSATFHRDRGLITSGYTF. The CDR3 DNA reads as TGCAGTGCCACATTCCACCGGGACAGAGGCCTTATTACTAGTGGCTACACCTTC.

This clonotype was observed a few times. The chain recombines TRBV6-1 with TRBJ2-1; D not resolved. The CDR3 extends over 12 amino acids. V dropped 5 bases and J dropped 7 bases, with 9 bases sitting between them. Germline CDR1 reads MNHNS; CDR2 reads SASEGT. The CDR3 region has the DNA TGTGCCAGCAGTCTCATGAGGAATGAGCAGTTCTTC. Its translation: CASSLMRNEQFF.

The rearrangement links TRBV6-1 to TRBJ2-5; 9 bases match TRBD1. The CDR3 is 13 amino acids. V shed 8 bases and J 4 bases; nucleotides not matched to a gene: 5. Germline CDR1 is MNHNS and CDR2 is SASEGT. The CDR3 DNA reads TGTGCCAGCTTACAGGGGGCAGGAGAGACCCAGTACTTC. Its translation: CASLQGAGETQYF.

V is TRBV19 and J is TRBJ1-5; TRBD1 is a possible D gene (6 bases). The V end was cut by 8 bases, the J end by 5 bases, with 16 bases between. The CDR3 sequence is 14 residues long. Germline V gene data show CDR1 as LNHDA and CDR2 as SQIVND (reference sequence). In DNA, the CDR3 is TGTGCCAGTTCCCCCGGGACACTCGATCAGCCCCAGCATTTT. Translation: CASSPGTLDQPQHF. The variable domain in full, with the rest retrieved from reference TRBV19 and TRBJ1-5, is DGGITQSPKYLFRKEGQNVTLSCEQNLNHDAMYWYRQDPGQGLRLIYYSQIVNDFQKGDIAEGYSVSREKKESFPLTVTSAQKNPTAFYLCASSPGTLDQPQHFGDGTRLSIL.

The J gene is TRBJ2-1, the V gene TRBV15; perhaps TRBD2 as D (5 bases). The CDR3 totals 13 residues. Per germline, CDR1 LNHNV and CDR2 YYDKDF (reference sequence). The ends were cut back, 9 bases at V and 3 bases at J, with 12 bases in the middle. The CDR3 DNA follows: TGTGCCACGGGAGACGGAGGCTACAATGAGCAGTTCTTC. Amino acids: CATGDGGYNEQFF.

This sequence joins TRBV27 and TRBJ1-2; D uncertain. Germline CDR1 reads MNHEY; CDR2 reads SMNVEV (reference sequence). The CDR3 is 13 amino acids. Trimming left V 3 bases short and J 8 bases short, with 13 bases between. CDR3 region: CASSLALGRGYTF. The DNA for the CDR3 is TGTGCCAGCAGTTTGGCCCTGGGTAGGGGCTACACCTTC.

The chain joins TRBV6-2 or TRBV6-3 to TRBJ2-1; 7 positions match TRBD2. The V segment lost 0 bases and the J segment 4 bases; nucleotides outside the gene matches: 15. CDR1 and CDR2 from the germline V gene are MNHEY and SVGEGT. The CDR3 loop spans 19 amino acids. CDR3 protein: CASSYSWVGGETSYNEQFF. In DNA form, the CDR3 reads TGTGCCAGCAGTTACTCGTGGGTGGGAGGGGAAACCTCTTACAATGAGCAGTTCTTC.

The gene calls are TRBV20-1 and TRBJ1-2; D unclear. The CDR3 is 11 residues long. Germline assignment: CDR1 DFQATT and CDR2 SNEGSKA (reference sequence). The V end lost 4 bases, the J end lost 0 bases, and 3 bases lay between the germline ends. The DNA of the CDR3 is TGCAGTGCTATCCCTAACTATGGCTACACCTTC. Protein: CSAIPNYGYTF.

CDR3 DNA sequence: TGTGCCAGCAGCTTATTCTCAGGGTACAATGAGCAGTTCTTC. Amino acids: CASSLFSGYNEQFF. The chain couples TRBV7-6 to TRBJ2-1; TRBD1 is a possible D gene (5 bases). Germline V gene lookup returns CDR1 SGHVS and CDR2 FNYEAQ. The V gene lost 2 bases and the J gene lost 4 bases, with 9 bases spanning the gap. The CDR3 sequence is 14 residues long.

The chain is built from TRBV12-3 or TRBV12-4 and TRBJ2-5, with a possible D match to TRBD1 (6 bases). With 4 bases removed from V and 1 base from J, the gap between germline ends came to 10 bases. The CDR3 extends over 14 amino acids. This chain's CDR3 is CASSSWDTQETQYF. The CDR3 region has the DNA TGTGCCAGCAGTTCCTGGGACACCCAAGAGACCCAGTACTTC.